The clone carrying this T cell receptor beta chain appeared a few times. Its antigen is undetermined. This sample is drawn from a study of cytomegalovirus exposure and HLA in healthy donors. Study results and caveats: Per published accounts, TCR beta sequences correctly predicted the HLA-A and HLA-B alleles of most subjects. Researchers left out some V segments, among them TRBV6-2 and TRBV6-3, as indistinguishable. Researchers reported in a later analysis that a missense DCLRE1C variant was tied to TCR beta V- and J-gene trimming.

The V gene's germline CDR1 is MNHNS and CDR2 SASEGT. V was clipped by 0 bases and J by 1 base; unmatched bases: 0. The CDR3 consists of 15 residues. The PCR was carried out with 60 Vbeta primers and 13 Jbeta primers. TCRdb's copy holds only in-frame clones and misses some; the assay was immunoSEQ multiplex PCR. The sample has fewer than 200,000 clones; around 80% are singletons. The material sequenced was PBMCs. The origin of this receptor is a woman aged 45-60 years in good health and CMV-seropositive. V gene TRBV6-1 combines with J gene TRBJ2-1; 7 bases map to TRBD2. Written as DNA, the CDR3 is TGTGCCAGCAGTGAAGCTAGCGGGTCCTACAATGAGCAGTTCTTC. This sequence encodes CASSEASGSYNEQFF.